This TCR beta chain is from a study of technical replicates of blood from a few donors. The repertoire was sequenced with immunoSEQ multiplex PCR; TCRdb's copy has only in-frame clones and lacks some. The repertoire includes under 95,000 clones, roughly 98% of them detected once, and approximately 0.15% sits in the top ten. Germline assignment: CDR1 SGHDT and CDR2 YYEEEE. Trimming stripped 3 bases from V and 4 bases from J, with 20 bases between. This CDR3 is 16 amino acids long. Source material: T cells isolated from PBMCs. This rearrangement joins TRBV5-6 to TRBJ2-7; D possibly corresponds to TRBD2 (6 bases). The sequence was obtained from a human donor in good health. This CDR3 reads CASSSLRERGSYEQYF. DNA for the CDR3: TGTGCCAGCAGCTCCCTCCGGGAGAGGGGTTCGTACGAGCAGTACTTC.